The 2 T cell receptor beta chains reported below all come from one sample, sequenced in a study of identical twins. TCRdb re-analysed the 5' RACE reads in MiXCR, keeping a single row per CDR3 protein. This table has 300,000 to 400,000 distinct CDR3 sequences, roughly 9% appearing once. Sequences were obtained from naive T cells sorted from blood. These receptors originate from a woman aged 45 to 65 in good health.

This clonotype occurred many times. At one end the junction does not follow the germline gene, possibly because of a read error. The rearrangement joins TRBV10-2 to TRBJ2-5, with no clear D. Near its end, the DNA agrees better with TRBJ2-3, so the J call may be wrong. The CDR3 spans 11 residues. In germline, CDR1 is WSHSY, CDR2 SAAADI. The CDR3 here is CASSDLETQYF. CDR3 nucleotide sequence: TGTGCCAGCAGCGACTTAGAAACGCAGTATTTT.

In this sample, this clonotype turned up many times. This chain connects TRBV12-5 to TRBJ2-1; TRBD1 aligns across 11 bases. Looked up from germline, CDR1 is LGHNT and CDR2 is FRNRAP. This CDR3 has 15 residues. With V trimmed by 5 bases and J by 5 bases, 5 bases remained unmatched. Here the CDR3 reads CASGLGQGADNEQFF. CDR3 in DNA: TGTGCTAGTGGTCTCGGACAGGGGGCGGACAATGAGCAGTTCTTC.